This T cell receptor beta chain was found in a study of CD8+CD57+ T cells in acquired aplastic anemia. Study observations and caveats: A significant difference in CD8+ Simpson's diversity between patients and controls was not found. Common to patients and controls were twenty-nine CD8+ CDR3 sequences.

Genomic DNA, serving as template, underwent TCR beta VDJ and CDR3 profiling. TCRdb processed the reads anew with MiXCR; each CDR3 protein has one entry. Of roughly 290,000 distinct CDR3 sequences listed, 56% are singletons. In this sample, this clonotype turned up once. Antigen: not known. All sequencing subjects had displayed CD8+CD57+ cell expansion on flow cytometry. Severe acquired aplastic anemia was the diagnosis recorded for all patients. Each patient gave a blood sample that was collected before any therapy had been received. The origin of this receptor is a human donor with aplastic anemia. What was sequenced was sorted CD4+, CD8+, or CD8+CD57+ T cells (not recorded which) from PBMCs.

The CDR3 loop reads CASSVEGGEQYF. DNA for the CDR3: TGTGCCAGCAGCGTAGAGGGAGGAGAGCAGTACTTC. The chain carries TRBV7-8 and TRBJ2-7; a possible D gene is TRBD2 (6 bases). CDR1 and CDR2 (germline): SGHVS, FQNEAQ. The CDR3 consists of 12 residues. V was cut by 5 bases and J by 7 bases, with 12 bases left in between.